Shown below are 12 T cell receptor beta chains from a single sample sequenced in a study of human T cells and chemical hapten exposure. Described time point: patch test 1, 2 weeks after DPC sensitization. Treatment specified: therapeutic diphenylcyclopropenone sensitization with weekly scalp DPC. Using its own MiXCR run on the RACE reads, TCRdb lists one record per CDR3 protein. The sample includes around 380,000 distinct CDR3 sequences, more than 4.5% seen only once; the top ten take over 2%. The sample was whole blood, taken in connection with sensitization to the hapten diphenylcyclopropenone (DPC). The receptors were sampled from a woman in her forties or fifties with alopecia areata. Some clones in this sample may be carry-over from other donors' samples.

This clonotype was seen repeatedly, ten times or more. The genes are TRBV29-1 and TRBJ1-4; 9 positions agree with TRBD1. Losses at the gene ends were 7 bases for V and 5 bases for J; bases not matched to a gene: 5. CDR1 and CDR2 from the germline V gene are SQVTM and ANQGSEA. The CDR3 is made up of 13 amino acids. In nucleotides, the CDR3 is TGCAGCGGCTCCGGGACAGGGAATGAAAAACTGTTTTTT. Protein: CSGSGTGNEKLFF.

This clonotype has only a few counts. The chain joins TRBV29-1 to TRBJ2-3, with 7 positions matching TRBD1. Trimming at V came to 6 bases and at J to 4 bases, leaving 7 bases not matched to a gene. Germline CDR1 and CDR2: SQVTM and ANQGSEA. CDR3 length equals 13 residues. CDR3 sequence (DNA): TGCAGCGTAGCCCCAGGGGGTCCAGATACGCAGTATTTT. Translating it yields CSVAPGGPDTQYF.

This clonotype was counted between two and nine times. The chain has TRBV4-2 and TRBJ2-7, with D possibly matching TRBD1 (6 bases). V lost 1 base to trimming and J lost 2 bases, with 9 bases between them. The CDR3 has 14 residues. CDR1 LGHNA and CDR2 YNFKEQ come from the germline V gene. CDR3 DNA sequence: TGTGCCAGCAGCCAAGGGGGACAAGCCTACGAGCAGTACTTC. Encoded protein: CASSQGGQAYEQYF.

This clonotype was observed a handful of times. The V call is TRBV20-1, the J call TRBJ2-1; possibly TRBD1 or TRBD2 for D (6 bases each). V was pared by 3 bases and J by 0 bases, with 12 bases between. Germline-derived CDR1 and CDR2 are DFQATT and SNEGSKA (reference sequence). The CDR3 contains 15 residues. The CDR3 is CSASAGQSSYNEQFF. The CDR3 DNA sequence: TGCAGTGCTAGTGCGGGACAAAGCTCCTACAATGAGCAGTTCTTC.

The chain recombines TRBV5-4 with TRBJ2-3; perhaps TRBD1 as D (6 bases). The CDR3 is made up of 16 amino acids. Trimming shortened V by 5 bases and J by 0 bases, and 16 bases separated the two germline ends. Germline V CDR1 and CDR2: SGHNT, YYREEE (reference sequence). The CDR3, as DNA: TGTGCCAGCAGTACTGCCCGGGACAAGAGCACAGATACGCAGTATTTT. It translates to CASSTARDKSTDTQYF.

As concerns this clonotype: Since a much larger clone is just one base distant, this may be a read error. The V gene is TRBV5-1, the J gene TRBJ1-5; no clear D gene. The V end was cut by 5 bases, the J end by 2 bases, with 8 bases between. The CDR3 is made up of 13 amino acids. Per germline, CDR1 SGHRS and CDR2 YFSETQ. The CDR3 protein is CASRVEGNQPQHF. In DNA, the CDR3 is TGCGCCAGCAGAGTGGAAGGCAATCAGCCCCAGCATTTT.

This clonotype turned up a few times. The V call is TRBV18, the J call TRBJ1-1; D is unclear. The V gene lost 4 bases and the J gene lost 2 bases, with 17 bases spanning the gap. From germline, CDR1 is KGHSH and CDR2 LQKENI. The CDR3 length is 16 residues. The CDR3 loop is CASSLGPGTVNTEAFF. The CDR3 coding sequence is TGTGCCAGCTCACTCGGGCCCGGTACGGTTAACACTGAAGCTTTCTTT. The full variable domain, rest sourced from reference TRBV18 and TRBJ1-1, is NAGVMQNPRHLVRRRGQEARLRCSPMKGHSHVYWYRQLPEEGLKFMVYLQKENIIDESGMPKERFSAEFPKEGPSILRIQQVVRGDSAAYFCASSLGPGTVNTEAFFGQGTRLTVV.

This clonotype occurred many times. This chain's CDR3 is CASTPGQGGEAFF. For the CDR3, the DNA is TGTGCCAGCACCCCGGGGCAGGGGGGTGAAGCTTTCTTT. This sequence joins TRBV28 and TRBJ1-1, with TRBD1 matching 7 bases. This CDR3 has 13 residues. Germline-derived CDR1 and CDR2 are MDHEN and SYDVKM. V was clipped by 7 bases and J by 7 bases; unmatched bases: 9.

This clonotype was counted ten times or more. The chain has TRBV7-9 and TRBJ2-2; D might be TRBD1 (5 bases). The germline V and J ends were trimmed by 6 bases and 1 base, with 9 bases remaining between them. The CDR3 is 14 amino acids. Germline loops: CDR1 SEHNR, CDR2 FQNEAQ (reference sequence). The CDR3 region is CASRSQGNTGELFF. DNA for the CDR3: TGTGCCAGCAGATCCCAGGGGAACACCGGGGAGCTGTTTTTT. The full variable domain, rest sourced from reference TRBV7-9 and TRBJ2-2, is DTGVSQNPRHKITKRGQNVTFRCDPISEHNRLYWYRQTLGQGPEFLTYFQNEAQLEKSRLLSDRFSAERPKGSFSTLEIQRTEQGDSAMYLCASRSQGNTGELFFGEGSRLTVL.

The sample holds many counts of this clonotype. The genes are TRBV12-3 or TRBV12-4 and TRBJ2-3, with D maybe TRBD1 (5 bases). CDR3 size: 15 residues. The V gene lost 6 bases and the J gene lost 5 bases, with 18 bases spanning the gap. CDR3 in amino acids: CASREQDLPGDTQYF. As DNA, the CDR3 is TGTGCCAGCAGGGAACAGGACCTCCCTGGAGATACGCAGTATTTT.

This clonotype was counted at least ten times. The chain is built from TRBV10-3 and TRBJ1-4; D is ambiguous. The CDR3 spans 15 residues. The V gene lost 4 bases and the J gene lost 0 bases, with 9 bases spanning the gap. Germline V gene data show CDR1 as ENHRY and CDR2 as SYGVKD. The CDR3 DNA reads TGTGCCATCAGTGTGGGGAGCGCAACTAATGAAAAACTGTTTTTT. Translated: CAISVGSATNEKLFF.

This clonotype was counted only a few times. This chain uses TRBV21-1 with TRBJ1-1; the table's D call TRBD1 went unverified against the DNA. TRBV21-1 is labeled a pseudogene. The CDR3 runs 13 residues. CDR3 in DNA: TGTGCCAGCAGCGAGGGGGGGCCGCATGAAGCTTTCTTT. Its translation: CASSEGGPHEAFF.